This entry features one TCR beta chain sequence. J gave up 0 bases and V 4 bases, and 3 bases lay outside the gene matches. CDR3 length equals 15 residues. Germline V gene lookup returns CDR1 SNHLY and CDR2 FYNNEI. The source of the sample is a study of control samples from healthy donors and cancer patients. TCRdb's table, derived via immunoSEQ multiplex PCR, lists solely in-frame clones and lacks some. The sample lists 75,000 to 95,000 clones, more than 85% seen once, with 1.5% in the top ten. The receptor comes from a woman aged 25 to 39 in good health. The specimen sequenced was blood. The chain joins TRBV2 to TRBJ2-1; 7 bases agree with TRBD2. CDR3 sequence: CASSGSGNSYNEQFF. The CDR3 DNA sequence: TGTGCCAGCAGTGGGAGCGGGAACTCCTACAATGAGCAGTTCTTC.